A single sample is the source of the 17 T cell receptor beta chains below, sequenced in a study of control samples from healthy donors and cancer patients (dated by TCRdb to about 2020). The library was generated by the immunoSEQ multiplex PCR assay. This is the immuneACCESS table as TCRdb keeps it, with only in-frame sequences that have V and J called. A part of the clones is gone; compared with another copy, unresolved V genes explain less than half, and the rest is unexplained. In all, the sample holds 150,000 to 200,000 clones, and around 94% of those were seen once. 11% to 15% of the sample goes to the ten largest clones. The sample taken for sequencing was PBMCs. The receptors were gathered from a man aged 55-75 years with colorectal cancer.

This sequence joins TRBV3-1 (or the pseudogene TRBV3-2) and TRBJ2-7; maybe TRBD2 (6 bases). CDR1 is LGHDT and CDR2 is YNNKEL in the germline V gene (reference sequence). Between the trimmed V and J ends, which lost 8 bases and 4 bases, there was a span of 12 bases. The CDR3 covers 12 residues. This CDR3 reads CASRGEVYEQYF. The CDR3 DNA reads TGTGCCAGCCGCGGGGAAGTGTACGAGCAGTACTTC.

In its sample, this clone was seen once. CDR3: CATSREKRGVQETQYF. DNA for the CDR3: TGTGCCACCAGCAGAGAAAAGCGGGGGGTACAAGAGACCCAGTACTTC. The chain is built from TRBV15 and TRBJ2-5, with TRBD2 matching over 9 bases. CDR1 LNHNV and CDR2 YYDKDF come from the germline V gene (reference sequence). The CDR3 is 16 residues long. With 0 bases clipped from V and 2 bases from J, the junction kept 4 bases outside the gene matches.

The chain carries TRBV5-1 and TRBJ1-6; 7 bases fit TRBD1. V gave up 0 bases and J gave up 11 bases; unmatched junction bases: 5. CDR1 and CDR2 (germline): SGHRS, YFSETQ. The CDR3 totals 14 residues. Here the CDR3 DNA reads TGCGCCAGCAGCTTGGGTAACAGGGGTCCACCCCTCCACTTT. Translated, it gives CASSLGNRGPPLHF.

This rearrangement joins TRBV7-9 to TRBJ2-5; 8 positions match TRBD1. Germline-derived CDR1 and CDR2 are SEHNR and FQNEAQ (reference sequence). The CDR3 extends over 16 amino acids. The V segment lost 5 bases and the J segment 5 bases; nucleotides outside the gene matches: 13. The CDR3 DNA reads TGTGCCAGCAGCCCCGGGACAGGACCCCGGGGGGAGACCCAGTACTTC. It codes for CASSPGTGPRGETQYF.

The rearrangement uses TRBV9 and TRBJ1-3; D not certain. This CDR3 comprises 14 residues. Deletions cut 0 bases from V and 2 bases from J, with 6 bases between. Germline V gene lookup returns CDR1 SGDLS and CDR2 YYNGEE. The CDR3 sequence: CASSVDSTGNTIYF. In DNA form, the CDR3 reads TGTGCCAGCAGCGTAGACAGTACTGGAAACACCATATATTTT.

The chain uses TRBV6-6 and TRBJ1-3; 9 bases match TRBD1. The V segment lost 5 bases and the J segment 2 bases; nucleotides outside the gene matches: 1. This CDR3 is built from 14 residues. The V gene's germline CDR1 is MNHNY and CDR2 SVGAGI (reference sequence). In DNA, the CDR3 is TGTGCCAGCAGTACAGGGGGCCCTGGAAACACCATATATTTT. Encoded protein: CASSTGGPGNTIYF.

The chain carries TRBV7-8 and TRBJ1-3, with D tentatively TRBD1 (5 bases). CDR1 is SGHVS and CDR2 is FQNEAQ in the germline V gene. The CDR3 is made up of 15 amino acids. Trimming took 5 bases from V and 0 from J, leaving 11 bases between them. The CDR3 DNA reads TGTGCCAGCAGCCCCCGGGGGTTCTCTGGAAACACCATATATTTT. This codes for CASSPRGFSGNTIYF.

V usage is TRBV19 and J usage is TRBJ2-2; the match to TRBD1 covers 9 bases. This CDR3 is built from 15 residues. Looked up from germline, CDR1 is LNHDA and CDR2 is SQIVND (reference sequence). After removal of 7 bases from V and 3 bases from J, the junction contained 6 bases not matched to a gene. CDR3 sequence reads: CASTPGTGYTGELFF. The DNA of the CDR3 is TGTGCCAGTACTCCCGGGACAGGGTACACCGGGGAGCTGTTTTTT. Drawing the rest from reference TRBV19 and TRBJ2-2, the complete variable domain is DGGITQSPKYLFRKEGQNVTLSCEQNLNHDAMYWYRQDPGQGLRLIYYSQIVNDFQKGDIAEGYSVSREKKESFPLTVTSAQKNPTAFYLCASTPGTGYTGELFFGEGSRLTVL.

V gene TRBV30 combines with J gene TRBJ1-2; no firm D call. The germline V gene has CDR1 GTSNPN and CDR2 SVGIG (reference sequence). Trimming removed 0 bases at V and 7 bases at J, with 15 bases between. CDR3 size: 14 residues. The CDR3: CAWSVLDSGRGYTF. The CDR3 bases are TGTGCCTGGAGTGTACTCGATTCAGGCCGTGGCTACACCTTC.

As for this clone: At the DNA level, this CDR3 is encoded by other sequences in the same sample as well. The gene calls are TRBV5-1 and TRBJ2-2; TRBD2 aligns across 13 bases. V shed 5 bases and J 4 bases; nucleotides not matched to a gene: 5. CDR3 length: 16 amino acids. Per germline, CDR1 SGHRS and CDR2 YFSETQ. CDR3 sequence: CASRLAGGPGTGELFF. DNA for the CDR3: TGCGCCAGCAGACTAGCGGGGGGGCCGGGCACCGGGGAGCTGTTTTTT.

As to this clone: The same CDR3 arises from other DNA sequences in this sample as well. The V gene is TRBV11-2, the J gene TRBJ2-3, with D perhaps TRBD1 or TRBD2 (5 bases each). CDR1 is SGHAT, CDR2 FQNNGV, per germline. The CDR3 length is 12 residues. Trimming took 1 base from V and 6 from J, leaving 5 bases between them. In nucleotides, the CDR3 is TGTGCCAGCAGCTTAGGGGGGGATACGCAGTATTTT. It codes for CASSLGGDTQYF.

This clone has just one count. V is TRBV7-9 and J is TRBJ1-1, with D uncertain. The CDR3 is made up of 13 amino acids. Germline CDR1 SEHNR, CDR2 FQNEAQ (reference sequence). The V end lost 3 bases, the J end lost 0 bases, and 5 bases lay between the germline ends. CDR3 sequence (DNA): TGTGCCAGCAGCTTCCTAATGAACACTGAAGCTTTCTTT. Amino acid sequence: CASSFLMNTEAFF.

Written as DNA, the CDR3 is TGTGCCAGTTCGTCGGACAGGGGAACAGATACGCAGTATTTT. Amino acids: CASSSDRGTDTQYF. V is TRBV19 and J is TRBJ2-3; TRBD1 matches 9 bases. Germline CDR1 reads LNHDA; CDR2 reads SQIVND (reference sequence). The CDR3 has 14 amino acids. Trimming cost V 8 bases and J 3 bases; bases outside gene matches: 6.

This chain uses TRBV3-1 (or the pseudogene TRBV3-2) with TRBJ2-7, with 13 bases aligning to TRBD2. The germline V gene encodes CDR1 LGHDT and CDR2 YNNKEL (reference sequence). V gave up 0 bases and J gave up 6 bases; unmatched junction bases: 11. This CDR3 spans 18 amino acids. The chain's CDR3 is CASSQDRATGTSGVEQYF. The CDR3 nucleotides are TGTGCCAGCAGCCAAGATAGGGCGACCGGGACTAGCGGGGTCGAGCAGTACTTC.

The chain uses TRBV6-5 and TRBJ1-2; D unclear. This CDR3 comprises 16 residues. V was shortened by 0 bases and J by 3 bases, with 14 bases between the two germline ends. Germline V CDR1 and CDR2: MNHEY, SVGAGI. CDR3 loop: CASSYSFQAWHYGYTF. CDR3 bases: TGTGCCAGCAGTTACTCGTTTCAGGCCTGGCACTATGGCTACACCTTC.

This rearrangement joins TRBV5-3 to TRBJ1-2; perhaps TRBD1 as D (6 bases). TRBV5-3 belongs to the ORF category, with a function that is uncertain. Trimming took 5 bases from V and 0 from J, leaving 11 bases between them. CDR3 length equals 14 residues. Here the CDR3 reads CARRGGATNYGYTF. In DNA, the CDR3 is TGTGCCAGAAGAGGGGGGGCGACTAACTATGGCTACACCTTC.

This chain uses TRBV5-1 with TRBJ1-4, with 10 nucleotides matching TRBD1. The CDR3 totals 15 residues. Trimming cost V 4 bases and J 8 bases; bases outside gene matches: 8. Per germline, CDR1 SGHRS and CDR2 YFSETQ. CDR3 coding DNA: TGCGCCAGCAGCCACCGACAGGGGGCGGAAGAAAAACTGTTTTTT. Amino acids: CASSHRQGAEEKLFF. Complete variable domain (other parts from reference TRBV5-1 and TRBJ1-4): KAGVTQTPRYLIKTRGQQVTLSCSPISGHRSVSWYQQTPGQGLQFLFEYFSETQRNKGNFPGRFSGRQFSNSRSEMNVSTLELGDSALYLCASSHRQGAEEKLFFGSGTQLSVL.